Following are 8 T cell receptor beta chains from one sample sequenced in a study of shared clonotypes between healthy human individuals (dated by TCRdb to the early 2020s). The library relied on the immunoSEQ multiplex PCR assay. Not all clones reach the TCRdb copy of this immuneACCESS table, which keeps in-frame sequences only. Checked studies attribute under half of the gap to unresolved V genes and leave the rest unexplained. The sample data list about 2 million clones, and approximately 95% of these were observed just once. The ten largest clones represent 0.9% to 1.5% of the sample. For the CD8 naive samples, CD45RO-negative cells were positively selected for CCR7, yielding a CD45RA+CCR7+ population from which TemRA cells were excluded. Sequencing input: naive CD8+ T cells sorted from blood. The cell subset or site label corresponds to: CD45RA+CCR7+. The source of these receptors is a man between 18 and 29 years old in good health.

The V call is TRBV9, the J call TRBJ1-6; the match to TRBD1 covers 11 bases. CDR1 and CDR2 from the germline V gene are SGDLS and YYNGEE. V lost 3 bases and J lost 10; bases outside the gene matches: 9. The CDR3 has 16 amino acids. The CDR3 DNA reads TGTGCCAGCAGCGCTTTTGGACAGGGGGCCGGATCACCCCTCCACTTT. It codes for CASSAFGQGAGSPLHF.

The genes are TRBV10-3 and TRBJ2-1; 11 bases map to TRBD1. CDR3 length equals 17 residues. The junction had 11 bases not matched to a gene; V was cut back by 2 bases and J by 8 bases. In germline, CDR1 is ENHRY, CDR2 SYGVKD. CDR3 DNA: TGTGCCATCAGTGAGGACACCGGGACAGGGGGGCATGATGAGCAGTTCTTC. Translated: CAISEDTGTGGHDEQFF.

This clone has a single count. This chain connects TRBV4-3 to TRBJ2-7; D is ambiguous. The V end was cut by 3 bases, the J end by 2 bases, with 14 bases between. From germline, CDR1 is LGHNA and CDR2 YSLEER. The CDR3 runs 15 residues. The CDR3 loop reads CASSHTSRVPYEQYF. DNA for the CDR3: TGCGCCAGCAGCCACACCAGTCGGGTACCCTACGAGCAGTACTTC.

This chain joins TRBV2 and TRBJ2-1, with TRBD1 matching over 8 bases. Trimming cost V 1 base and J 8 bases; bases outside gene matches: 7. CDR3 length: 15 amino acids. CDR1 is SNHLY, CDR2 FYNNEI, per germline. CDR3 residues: CASSEGRGRGDEQFF. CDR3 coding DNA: TGTGCCAGCAGTGAAGGCAGGGGGCGCGGGGATGAGCAGTTCTTC. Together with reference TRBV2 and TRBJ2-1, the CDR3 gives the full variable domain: EPEVTQTPSHQVTQMGQEVILRCVPISNHLYFYWYRQILGQKVEFLVSFYNNEISEKSEIFDDQFSVERPDGSNFTLKIRSTKLEDSAMYFCASSEGRGRGDEQFFGPGTRLTVL.

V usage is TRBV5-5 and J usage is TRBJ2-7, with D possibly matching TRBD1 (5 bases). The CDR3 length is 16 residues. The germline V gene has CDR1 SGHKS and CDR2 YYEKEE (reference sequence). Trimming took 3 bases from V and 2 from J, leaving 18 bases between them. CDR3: CASSWAPLTAPYEQYF. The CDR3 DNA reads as TGTGCCAGCAGCTGGGCCCCGCTGACAGCACCCTACGAGCAGTACTTC. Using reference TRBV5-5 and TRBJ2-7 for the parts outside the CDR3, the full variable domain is DAGVTQSPTHLIKTRGQQVTLRCSPISGHKSVSWYQQVLGQGPQFIFQYYEKEERGRGNFPDRFSARQFPNYSSELNVNALLLGDSALYLCASSWAPLTAPYEQYFGPGTRLTVT.

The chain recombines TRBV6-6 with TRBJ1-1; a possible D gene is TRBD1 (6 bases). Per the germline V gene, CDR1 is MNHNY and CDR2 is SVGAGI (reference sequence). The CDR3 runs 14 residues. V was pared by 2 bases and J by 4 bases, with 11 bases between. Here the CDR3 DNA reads TGTGCCAGCAGTTACGGGGGCGCGGGCACTGAAGCTTTCTTT. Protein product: CASSYGGAGTEAFF.

CDR3 DNA: TGTGCCAGTAGTATAAAAGGGCGGACCTACGAGCAGTACTTC. Protein: CASSIKGRTYEQYF. This chain uses TRBV19 with TRBJ2-7; no clear D gene. In germline, CDR1 is LNHDA, CDR2 SQIVND (reference sequence). V was trimmed by 2 bases and J by 2 bases, leaving 10 bases between them. This CDR3 has 14 residues.

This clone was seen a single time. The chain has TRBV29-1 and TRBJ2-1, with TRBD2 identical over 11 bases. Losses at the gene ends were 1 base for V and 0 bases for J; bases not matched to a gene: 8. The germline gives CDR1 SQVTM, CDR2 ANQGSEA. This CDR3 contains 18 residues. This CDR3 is CSVEGLAGGLTSYNEQFF. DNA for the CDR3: TGCAGCGTTGAAGGGCTAGCGGGGGGCTTAACCTCCTACAATGAGCAGTTCTTC.